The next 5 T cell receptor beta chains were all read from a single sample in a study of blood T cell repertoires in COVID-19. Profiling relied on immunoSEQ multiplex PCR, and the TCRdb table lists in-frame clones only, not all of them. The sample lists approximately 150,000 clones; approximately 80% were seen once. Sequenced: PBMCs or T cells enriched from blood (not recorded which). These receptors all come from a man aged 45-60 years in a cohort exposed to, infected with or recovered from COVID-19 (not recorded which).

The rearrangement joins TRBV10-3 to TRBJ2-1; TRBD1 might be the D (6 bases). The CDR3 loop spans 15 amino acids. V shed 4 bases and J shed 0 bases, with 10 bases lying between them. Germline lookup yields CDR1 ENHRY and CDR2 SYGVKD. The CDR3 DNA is TGTGCCATCAGTGGGGGGCTGCACTCCTACAATGAGCAGTTCTTC. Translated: CAISGGLHSYNEQFF.

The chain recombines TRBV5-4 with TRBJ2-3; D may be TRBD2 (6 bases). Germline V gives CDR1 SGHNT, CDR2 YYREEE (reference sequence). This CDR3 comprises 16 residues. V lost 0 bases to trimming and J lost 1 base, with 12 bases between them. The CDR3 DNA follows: TGTGCCAGCAGCTTGGGCGGGGCTAGCGGCACAGATACGCAGTATTTT. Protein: CASSLGGASGTDTQYF. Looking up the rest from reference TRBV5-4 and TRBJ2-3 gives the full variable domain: ETGVTQSPTHLIKTRGQQVTLRCSSQSGHNTVSWYQQALGQGPQFIFQYYREEENGRGNFPPRFSGLQFPNYSSELNVNALELDDSALYLCASSLGGASGTDTQYFGPGTRLTVL.

The CDR3 nucleotides read TGTGCCAGTAGTACGCGACAGGGGGCAAGAGAGACCCAGTACTTC. Protein product: CASSTRQGARETQYF. V gene TRBV19 combines with J gene TRBJ2-5; 10 positions agree with TRBD1. The CDR3 is 15 amino acids. The V gene end was trimmed by 4 bases and the J gene end by 4 bases; junction bases not matched to a gene: 6. Per the germline V gene, CDR1 is LNHDA and CDR2 is SQIVND (reference sequence).

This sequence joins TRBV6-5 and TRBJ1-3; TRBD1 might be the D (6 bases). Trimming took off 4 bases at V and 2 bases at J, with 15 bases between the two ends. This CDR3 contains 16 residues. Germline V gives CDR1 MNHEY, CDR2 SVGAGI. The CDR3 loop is CASSLGFTGTGNTIYF. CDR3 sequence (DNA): TGTGCCAGCAGTTTAGGGTTCACAGGGACTGGAAACACCATATATTTT.

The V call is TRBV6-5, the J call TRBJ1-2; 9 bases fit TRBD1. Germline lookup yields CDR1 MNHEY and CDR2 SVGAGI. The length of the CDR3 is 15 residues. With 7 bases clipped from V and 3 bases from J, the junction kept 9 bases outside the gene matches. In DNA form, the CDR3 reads TGTGCCAGCACCAGGGGGGACAGGGACTACTATGGCTACACCTTC. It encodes CASTRGDRDYYGYTF.